This is a list of T cell receptor beta chains from one sample in a study of T cells in Graves' hyperthyroidism and ophthalmopathy. A single record per CDR3 protein comes from TCRdb applying MiXCR to the multiplex PCR reads. The repertoire has 300,000 to 500,000 distinct CDR3 sequences, around an eighth of them found once; the top ten carry 25% to 30%. Sequenced: blood. The receptors were sampled from a middle-aged man with Graves' ophthalmopathy. Each CDR3 is given with its conserved first and last residue. D genes are given only for firm matches. Expanded clones get a size class; other rows say once, few or many, or leave the size out.

abundance: many; d_gene: TRBD1; j_gene: TRBJ1-1; v_gene: TRBV6-1; CDR3nt: TGTGCCAGCAGTCAAAACGGACAGGGGACCGCTGAAGCTTTCTTT; CDR3aa: CASSQNGQGTAEAFF
abundance: many; d_gene: -; j_gene: TRBJ2-3; v_gene: TRBV2; CDR3nt: TGTGCCAGCAGTGTTCGGGGCACAGATACGCAGTATTTT; CDR3aa: CASSVRGTDTQYF
abundance: few; d_gene: -; j_gene: TRBJ2-6; v_gene: TRBV12-3/TRBV12-4; CDR3nt: TGTGCCAGCAGACGGGACAACTCTGGGGCCAACGTCCTGACTTTC; CDR3aa: CASRRDNSGANVLTF
abundance: many; d_gene: TRBD1; j_gene: TRBJ2-7; v_gene: TRBV20-1; CDR3nt: TGCAGTGCTGCGGCCAAGACAGGGGGCTACGAGCAGTACTTC; CDR3aa: CSAAAKTGGYEQYF
abundance: many; d_gene: -; j_gene: TRBJ1-1; v_gene: TRBV2; CDR3nt: TGTGCCAGTAAACCCAGGAGGGACACTGAAGCTTTCTTT; CDR3aa: CASKPRRDTEAFF
abundance: -; d_gene: TRBD1; j_gene: TRBJ2-7; v_gene: TRBV7-8; CDR3nt: TGTGCCAGCGATAACGGACAGGAACAGTACTTC; CDR3aa: CASDNGQEQYF
abundance: many; d_gene: -; j_gene: TRBJ2-6; v_gene: TRBV7-8; CDR3nt: TGTGCCAGCACCCTAAGGTCTGGGCGGAACTCTGGGGCCAACGTCCTGACTTTC; CDR3aa: CASTLRSGRNSGANVLTF
abundance: many; d_gene: TRBD2; j_gene: TRBJ2-7; v_gene: TRBV6-1; CDR3nt: TGTGCCAGCAGCAGGACTAGCGGGATCTACGAGCAGTACTTC; CDR3aa: CASSRTSGIYEQYF
abundance: many; d_gene: TRBD2; j_gene: TRBJ2-6; v_gene: TRBV9; CDR3nt: TGTGCCAGCAGCGTAGGGACTAGCGGGAGGTCTGGGGCCAACGTCCTGACTTTC; CDR3aa: CASSVGTSGRSGANVLTF
abundance: -; d_gene: -; j_gene: TRBJ1-1; v_gene: TRBV30; CDR3nt: TGTGCCTGGAGTGTATCCCAGGCTGGAACTGAAGCTCTCTTT; CDR3aa: CAWSVSQAGTEALF
abundance: few; d_gene: TRBD2; j_gene: TRBJ2-7; v_gene: TRBV20-1; CDR3nt: TGCAGTGCTTCGAGGACTAGCGGGACCTACGAGCAGTACTTC; CDR3aa: CSASRTSGTYEQYF
abundance: -; d_gene: -; j_gene: TRBJ1-1; v_gene: TRBV19; CDR3nt: TGTGCCAGTAGTTATGACAAGAACACTGAAGCTTTCTTT; CDR3aa: CASSYDKNTEAFF
abundance: few; d_gene: TRBD2; j_gene: TRBJ2-5; v_gene: TRBV20-1; CDR3nt: TGCAGTGCTGCCGGGACTACGCCGAAAGAGACCCAGTACTTC; CDR3aa: CSAAGTTPKETQYF
abundance: -; d_gene: -; j_gene: TRBJ1-6; v_gene: TRBV3-1; CDR3nt: TGTGCCAGCAGCCAGGGGAATTCACCCCTCCACTTT; CDR3aa: CASSQGNSPLHF
abundance: many; d_gene: TRBD1; j_gene: TRBJ1-2; v_gene: TRBV6-1; CDR3nt: TGTGCCAGCAGTAGAAGACAGGGGGCTGGTGGCTACACCTTC; CDR3aa: CASSRRQGAGGYTF
abundance: many; d_gene: TRBD1; j_gene: TRBJ1-6; v_gene: TRBV12-3/TRBV12-4; CDR3nt: TGTGCCAGCAATCAGGGGGCTAATTCACCCCTCCACTTT; CDR3aa: CASNQGANSPLHF
abundance: many; d_gene: TRBD2; j_gene: TRBJ2-7; v_gene: TRBV12-3/TRBV12-4; CDR3nt: TGTGCCAGCAGTTTAGTCTTGGGACTAGCAGTATACGAGCAGTACTTC; CDR3aa: CASSLVLGLAVYEQYF
abundance: many; d_gene: TRBD1; j_gene: TRBJ1-1; v_gene: TRBV12-3/TRBV12-4; CDR3nt: TGTGCCAGCAGGGGACAGGTGAACACTGAAGCTTTCTTT; CDR3aa: CASRGQVNTEAFF
abundance: -; d_gene: -; j_gene: TRBJ2-4; v_gene: TRBV6-1; CDR3nt: TGTGCCAGCAGAGAGATATCCAGGGTAATTCAGTACTTC; CDR3aa: CASREISRVIQYF
abundance: many; d_gene: -; j_gene: TRBJ2-7; v_gene: TRBV30; CDR3nt: TGTGCCTGGAGCGGTGACGCGCCACCGCGTTCCGAGCAGTACTTC; CDR3aa: CAWSGDAPPRSEQYF
abundance: many; d_gene: TRBD1; j_gene: TRBJ2-3; v_gene: TRBV27; CDR3nt: TGTGCCGTGTCACAGGGGCGGTCCACAGATACGCAGTATTTT; CDR3aa: CAVSQGRSTDTQYF
abundance: many; d_gene: TRBD2; j_gene: TRBJ2-5; v_gene: TRBV20-1; CDR3nt: TGCAGTGCGTCGGGACTAGCGGGAGATCACCAAGAGACCCAGTACTTC; CDR3aa: CSASGLAGDHQETQYF
abundance: many; d_gene: -; j_gene: TRBJ2-3; v_gene: TRBV12-3/TRBV12-4; CDR3nt: TGTGCCAGCAGTTTCGGACAGAGCACAGATACGCAGTATTTT; CDR3aa: CASSFGQSTDTQYF
abundance: many; d_gene: -; j_gene: TRBJ2-4; v_gene: TRBV30; CDR3nt: TGTGCCTGGGGACCCAACAAAAACATTCAGTACTTC; CDR3aa: CAWGPNKNIQYF
abundance: few; d_gene: -; j_gene: TRBJ2-1; v_gene: TRBV10-1; CDR3nt: TGCGCCAGCAGTGATGAGACGGGAAGCTCCTACAATGAGCAGTTCTTC; CDR3aa: CASSDETGSSYNEQFF
abundance: many; d_gene: TRBD1; j_gene: TRBJ2-7; v_gene: TRBV6-1; CDR3nt: TGTGCCAGCAGTCCCCGGGACAGGATCTCCTACGAGCAGTACTTC; CDR3aa: CASSPRDRISYEQYF
abundance: many; d_gene: -; j_gene: TRBJ2-7; v_gene: TRBV7-9; CDR3nt: TGTGCCAGCAGAGGTACAGGAGTCTCCTACGAGCAGTACTTC; CDR3aa: CASRGTGVSYEQYF
abundance: few; d_gene: TRBD2; j_gene: TRBJ2-1; v_gene: TRBV14; CDR3nt: TGTGCCAGCAGCCGACTAGCCTCTGAGCAGTTCTTC; CDR3aa: CASSRLASEQFF
abundance: -; d_gene: TRBD1; j_gene: TRBJ2-1; v_gene: TRBV6-5; CDR3nt: TGTGCCAGCAGTTACTCGAGTCTGGGACAGGGGTACAATGAGCAGTTCTTC; CDR3aa: CASSYSSLGQGYNEQFF
abundance: many; d_gene: -; j_gene: TRBJ2-3; v_gene: TRBV29-1; CDR3nt: TGCAGCGTTCTTGACTCCCCAGATACGCAGTATTTT; CDR3aa: CSVLDSPDTQYF
abundance: -; d_gene: TRBD1; j_gene: TRBJ2-2; v_gene: TRBV5-1; CDR3nt: TGCGCCAGCAGCTTGGGACAGGGCACCGGGGAGCTGTCTTTT; CDR3aa: CASSLGQGTGELSF
abundance: few; d_gene: -; j_gene: TRBJ2-5; v_gene: TRBV11-3; CDR3nt: TGTGCCAGCAGCTTAACCGGACGCCGGGCCCCGAGCGGGCAAGAGACCCAGTACTTC; CDR3aa: CASSLTGRRAPSGQETQYF
abundance: -; d_gene: -; j_gene: TRBJ2-2; v_gene: TRBV20-1; CDR3nt: TGCAGTGCTTCGTACCAACTCACCGGGGAGCTGTTTTTT; CDR3aa: CSASYQLTGELFF
abundance: many; d_gene: -; j_gene: TRBJ2-3; v_gene: TRBV2; CDR3nt: TGTGCCAGCAGTGATTCACGGCCGGGGGTGGCCGAGAGCTCTACGCAGTATTTT; CDR3aa: CASSDSRPGVAESSTQYF
abundance: many; d_gene: -; j_gene: TRBJ2-2; v_gene: TRBV28; CDR3nt: TGTGCCAGCAGTCGAGCGAACACCGGGGAGCTGTTTTTT; CDR3aa: CASSRANTGELFF
abundance: few; d_gene: TRBD1; j_gene: TRBJ2-2; v_gene: TRBV19; CDR3nt: TGTGCCAGTAGGGAGGACAGGGTTTGGACCGGGGAGCTGTTTTTT; CDR3aa: CASREDRVWTGELFF
abundance: many; d_gene: TRBD2; j_gene: TRBJ2-1; v_gene: TRBV3-1; CDR3nt: TGTGCCAGCAGCCGGAGCGGGGTTACCTACAATGAGCAGTTCTTC; CDR3aa: CASSRSGVTYNEQFF
abundance: few; d_gene: -; j_gene: TRBJ1-5; v_gene: TRBV28; CDR3nt: TGTGCCAGCAGCCCCGCCGAAAGGGCGAATCAGCCCCAGCATTTT; CDR3aa: CASSPAERANQPQHF
abundance: few; d_gene: -; j_gene: TRBJ1-3; v_gene: TRBV7-9; CDR3nt: TGTGCCAGCAGCTTAATCGGATCTGGAAACACCATATATTTT; CDR3aa: CASSLIGSGNTIYF
abundance: many; d_gene: TRBD2; j_gene: TRBJ2-7; v_gene: TRBV7-9; CDR3nt: TGTGCCAGCAGCTTAGTAGCGGGAGGCGCCTACGAGCAGTACTTC; CDR3aa: CASSLVAGGAYEQYF
abundance: many; d_gene: TRBD2; j_gene: TRBJ2-1; v_gene: TRBV12-3/TRBV12-4; CDR3nt: TGTGCCAGCATTTCGAGCGGGAGCAGCAATGAGCAGTTCTTC; CDR3aa: CASISSGSSNEQFF
abundance: many; d_gene: TRBD2; j_gene: TRBJ2-3; v_gene: TRBV19; CDR3nt: TGTGCCAGTACTCTTGGACTAGCTTCAGATACGCAGTATTTT; CDR3aa: CASTLGLASDTQYF
abundance: many; d_gene: TRBD2; j_gene: TRBJ2-1; v_gene: TRBV7-9; CDR3nt: TGTGCCAGCAGCTTAGTTCTACGGACTAGCGGAAGCTCCTACAATGAGCAGTTCTTC; CDR3aa: CASSLVLRTSGSSYNEQFF
abundance: few; d_gene: TRBD2; j_gene: TRBJ2-2; v_gene: TRBV7-2; CDR3nt: TGTGCCAGCAGACGGAAACTAGCGGGAGCCGGGGAGCTGTTTTTT; CDR3aa: CASRRKLAGAGELFF
abundance: many; d_gene: TRBD1; j_gene: TRBJ1-2; v_gene: TRBV6-1; CDR3nt: TGTGCCAGCAGAAGCGGACAGGATCTCTATGGCTACACCTTC; CDR3aa: CASRSGQDLYGYTF
abundance: -; d_gene: TRBD1; j_gene: TRBJ1-4; v_gene: TRBV5-1; CDR3nt: TGCGCCAGCAGCTTGACGGGACAGGCGTCGGAGGAACTGTTTTTT; CDR3aa: CASSLTGQASEELFF
abundance: many; d_gene: -; j_gene: TRBJ2-7; v_gene: TRBV7-3; CDR3nt: TGTGCCAGCAGCACAGGTCGCTACGAGCAGTACTTC; CDR3aa: CASSTGRYEQYF
abundance: many; d_gene: TRBD2; j_gene: TRBJ2-7; v_gene: TRBV12-3/TRBV12-4; CDR3nt: TGTGCCAGCAGCTGGACTAGCGGGACTGGGCGGGGAGAGCAGTACTTC; CDR3aa: CASSWTSGTGRGEQYF
abundance: few; d_gene: TRBD2; j_gene: TRBJ2-2; v_gene: TRBV19; CDR3nt: TGTGCCAGTAGTCCTCTAGCGGGTAGTAGGAACACCGGGGAGCTGTTTTTT; CDR3aa: CASSPLAGSRNTGELFF
abundance: few; d_gene: -; j_gene: TRBJ1-1; v_gene: TRBV5-1; CDR3nt: TGCGCCAGCACCAAGGGTACGAACACTGAAGCTTTCTTT; CDR3aa: CASTKGTNTEAFF
abundance: many; d_gene: -; j_gene: TRBJ2-6; v_gene: TRBV18; CDR3nt: TGTGCCAGCTCACCATTGAACTCTGGGGCCAACGTCCTGACTTTC; CDR3aa: CASSPLNSGANVLTF
abundance: many; d_gene: -; j_gene: TRBJ2-6; v_gene: TRBV3-1; CDR3nt: TGTGCCAGCAGCCAAGGCACCTCTGGGGCCAACGTCCTGACTTTC; CDR3aa: CASSQGTSGANVLTF
abundance: many; d_gene: -; j_gene: TRBJ1-3; v_gene: TRBV30; CDR3nt: TGTGCCTGGAGTAAAGGGAGAACGGGCTCCTCTGGAAACACCATATATTTT; CDR3aa: CAWSKGRTGSSGNTIYF
abundance: many; d_gene: TRBD1; j_gene: TRBJ2-7; v_gene: TRBV11-2; CDR3nt: TGTGCCAGCAGCTTATCTTCAGGGGGCCACTACGAGCAGTACTTC; CDR3aa: CASSLSSGGHYEQYF